These 10 T cell receptor beta chains originate from one sample sequenced in a study of blood T cell repertoires in COVID-19. Method: immunoSEQ multiplex PCR; TCRdb's copy keeps in-frame clones and lacks some. The sample has 300,000 or so clones, about 82% seen once. Sequencing was performed on peripheral blood. These receptors all come from a woman between 45 and 65 years old with active or convalescent COVID-19.

This clone came up a few times. J is TRBJ2-1 and V is TRBV4-2; TRBD2 aligns across 9 bases. The J segment lost 7 bases and the V segment lost 4 bases, leaving 14 bases of the junction unmatched. CDR1 is LGHNA, CDR2 YNFKEQ, per germline. This CDR3 has 17 residues. The CDR3 DNA sequence: TGTGCCAGCAGCCCTTCCGAGATGGGCGGGAGGGTAAATGAGCAGTTCTTC. This codes for CASSPSEMGGRVNEQFF.

The chain carries TRBV19 and TRBJ2-2; 13 bases fit TRBD2. The CDR3 loop spans 19 amino acids. Germline loops: CDR1 LNHDA, CDR2 SQIVND (reference sequence). V lost 3 bases to trimming and J lost 6 bases; unmatched junction nucleotides: 13. Here the CDR3 reads CASSIVLAGGLGKAGELFF. CDR3 in DNA: TGTGCCAGTAGTATTGTACTAGCGGGAGGGCTGGGAAAGGCCGGGGAGCTGTTTTTT.

The chain employs TRBV27 and TRBJ1-1; D possibly corresponds to TRBD1 (6 bases). V shed 3 bases and J shed 5 bases, with 10 bases lying between them. The CDR3 contains 13 residues. In germline, CDR1 is MNHEY, CDR2 SMNVEV (reference sequence). The CDR3 here is CASSFSGVTEAFF. The CDR3 DNA sequence: TGTGCCAGCAGTTTCTCAGGGGTGACTGAAGCTTTCTTT.

The genes are TRBV5-1 and TRBJ2-7; 8 bases align to TRBD2. The CDR3 is 16 amino acids. In germline, CDR1 is SGHRS, CDR2 YFSETQ. V was clipped by 0 bases and J by 6 bases; unmatched bases: 11. The CDR3 loop reads CASSLVGAAGGGEQYF. CDR3 DNA: TGCGCCAGCAGCTTGGTCGGGGCGGCGGGGGGCGGCGAGCAGTACTTC.

Note on this clone: A much larger clone differs from this one at a single base, so this may be a read error. The chain has TRBV6-2 or TRBV6-3 and TRBJ1-2, with 8 nucleotides matching TRBD1. Germline V gene sequence: CDR1 MNHEY, CDR2 SVGEGT. V gave up 5 bases and J gave up 2 bases; unmatched junction bases: 4. The CDR3 is made up of 14 amino acids. CDR3 bases: TGTGCCAGCAGTACCCGGACAGGGAACTATGGCTACACCTTC. Protein: CASSTRTGNYGYTF.

This clone occurred once. The CDR3 bases are TGTGCCAGCAGCTCCATAGGACAGGGGGCGCATGGCTACACCTTC. Encoded protein: CASSSIGQGAHGYTF. The V and J genes are TRBV11-2 and TRBJ1-2; 11 positions agree with TRBD1. V dropped 4 bases and J dropped 6; count of bases not matched to a gene: 7. The CDR3 is made up of 15 amino acids. Germline assignment: CDR1 SGHAT and CDR2 FQNNGV.

The chain recombines TRBV7-9 with TRBJ2-3, with D possibly being TRBD2 (6 bases). The CDR3 length is 15 residues. V was cut by 2 bases and J by 0 bases, with 9 bases left in between. CDR1 and CDR2 from the germline V gene are SEHNR and FQNEAQ (reference sequence). This CDR3 is CASSLTGSSTDTQYF. Here the CDR3 DNA reads TGTGCCAGCAGCTTAACCGGGAGCAGCACAGATACGCAGTATTTT.

The CDR3 spells CASSQDVALGGSSYEQYF. The CDR3 bases are TGTGCCAGCAGCCAAGATGTGGCCCTAGGCGGGAGTTCCTACGAGCAGTACTTC. The chain couples TRBV4-2 to TRBJ2-7; 7 positions agree with TRBD2. CDR1 and CDR2 from the germline V gene are LGHNA and YNFKEQ. This CDR3 is 18 amino acids long. V lost 0 bases and J lost 1; bases outside the gene matches: 12.

The CDR3 nucleotides read TGTGCCAGCAGTTTGCTAGGGGCAAATCAGCCCCAGCATTTT. This encodes CASSLLGANQPQHF. The rearrangement uses TRBV28 and TRBJ1-5; TRBD1 is a possible D gene (5 bases). Germline CDR1 reads MDHEN; CDR2 reads SYDVKM. CDR3 size: 14 residues. Trimming stripped 3 bases from V and 4 bases from J, with 10 bases between.

The chain is built from TRBV15 and TRBJ2-5; 10 bases are a match to TRBD1. The CDR3 contains 16 residues. CDR1 and CDR2 from the germline V gene are LNHNV and YYDKDF (reference sequence). After removal of 1 base from V and 3 bases from J, the junction contained 5 bases not matched to a gene. CDR3: CATSRGDRGQKETQYF. CDR3 coding DNA: TGTGCCACCAGCAGAGGGGACAGGGGTCAGAAAGAGACCCAGTACTTC.